A single sample gave rise to the 17 T cell receptor beta chains below, sequenced in a study of response to subunit inactivated influenza vaccine. MiXCR, applied by TCRdb to the RT-PCR reads, yields one record per CDR3 protein. The sample includes 500,000 or so distinct CDR3 sequences, about 17% seen only once; the top ten take less than 4%. The sequenced sample was CD4+ T cells sorted from PBMCs, obtained about 24 months after vaccination. The receptor set was obtained from a man in his fifties or sixties who received an inactivated influenza vaccine.

The chain is built from TRBV19 and TRBJ2-5; 8 positions match TRBD2. Germline V gene sequence: CDR1 LNHDA, CDR2 SQIVND (reference sequence). The CDR3 loop spans 14 amino acids. V shed 6 bases and J 3 bases; nucleotides not matched to a gene: 6. DNA for the CDR3: TGTGCCAGTAGCGAGCGGGAGTTTAAAGAGACCCAGTACTTC. Translated, it gives CASSEREFKETQYF. The whole variable domain, filled in from reference TRBV19 and TRBJ2-5, reads DGGITQSPKYLFRKEGQNVTLSCEQNLNHDAMYWYRQDPGQGLRLIYYSQIVNDFQKGDIAEGYSVSREKKESFPLTVTSAQKNPTAFYLCASSEREFKETQYFGPGTRLLVL.

In this sample, this clonotype turned up many times. The rearrangement uses TRBV5-1 and TRBJ2-5; D is unresolved. This CDR3 has 12 amino acids. Trimming stripped 5 bases from V and 5 bases from J, with 10 bases between. Germline V gene sequence: CDR1 SGHRS, CDR2 YFSETQ. CDR3 DNA: TGCGCCAGCAGATGGGCCGGGGAGACCCAGTACTTC. Amino acid sequence: CASRWAGETQYF.

This clonotype was counted many times. This chain connects TRBV20-1 to TRBJ2-3, with D perhaps TRBD2 (6 bases). The V gene lost 7 bases and the J gene lost 2 bases, with 16 bases spanning the gap. The CDR3 runs 14 residues. Germline loops: CDR1 DFQATT, CDR2 SNEGSKA (reference sequence). This chain's CDR3 is CSGKGSGVTDTQYF. For the CDR3, the DNA is TGCAGTGGTAAAGGGTCGGGAGTCACAGATACGCAGTATTTT.

DNA for the CDR3: TGTGCCAGCAGCCGAGTCCACTCGTCCTACGAGCAGTACTTC. This codes for CASSRVHSSYEQYF. The chain employs TRBV7-2 and TRBJ2-7; no clear D gene. CDR1 and CDR2 (germline): SGHTA, FQGNSA. Trimming left V 5 bases short and J 1 base short, with 12 bases between. CDR3 length: 14 amino acids.

This sequence joins TRBV4-3 and TRBJ2-7, with a possible D match to TRBD2 (6 bases). Germline assignment: CDR1 LGHNA and CDR2 YSLEER. The CDR3 is made up of 15 amino acids. Trimming stripped 0 bases from V and 1 base from J, with 10 bases between. CDR3 sequence reads: CASSQDFGLSYEQYF. The CDR3 DNA reads TGCGCCAGCAGCCAAGATTTCGGACTATCCTACGAGCAGTACTTC.

This clonotype turned up a few times. The chain employs TRBV5-1 and TRBJ2-1; D is unresolved. Germline CDR1 and CDR2: SGHRS and YFSETQ. Trimming removed 6 bases at V and 0 bases at J, with 7 bases between. The CDR3 runs to 13 residues. CDR3 loop: CASTFDSYNEQFF. The CDR3 bases are TGCGCCAGCACCTTTGACTCCTACAATGAGCAGTTCTTC.

In this sample, this clonotype turned up a few times. V is TRBV10-3 and J is TRBJ1-6; 8 bases are a match to TRBD1. Germline values: CDR1 ENHRY, CDR2 SYGVKD. The ends lost 3 bases at V and 7 bases at J; junction bases unmatched: 2. The CDR3 runs 14 residues. The CDR3 sequence is CAISDNRGNSPLHF. The CDR3, as DNA: TGTGCCATCAGTGATAACAGGGGGAATTCACCCCTCCACTTT.

This clonotype turned up a few times. The J gene is TRBJ2-1, the V gene TRBV3-1; the match to TRBD2 covers 7 bases. Germline CDR1 LGHDT, CDR2 YNNKEL (reference sequence). CDR3 length: 17 amino acids. V lost 1 base to trimming and J lost 10 bases; unmatched junction nucleotides: 16. The CDR3 nucleotides are TGTGCCAGCAGCCAAGTACTAGCGAAATACCCCCGGGGGGAGCAGTTCTTC. It encodes CASSQVLAKYPRGEQFF.

The chain employs TRBV2 and TRBJ1-6; no clear D gene. The germline V gene has CDR1 SNHLY and CDR2 FYNNEI. The CDR3 sequence is 13 residues long. V shed 7 bases and J shed 6 bases, with 10 bases lying between them. The CDR3 here is CASTTRRNSPLHF. The CDR3 coding sequence is TGTGCCAGCACGACCCGTCGTAATTCACCCCTCCACTTT.

In this sample, this clonotype turned up a few times. The rearrangement uses TRBV4-3 and TRBJ1-2; D remains unclear. The CDR3 totals 13 residues. Germline CDR1 LGHNA, CDR2 YSLEER. With 3 bases removed from V and 2 bases from J, the gap between germline ends came to 7 bases. The CDR3 DNA reads as TGCGCCAGCAGCCAGGCATCCAACTATGGCTACACCTTC. Protein product: CASSQASNYGYTF.

This clonotype has more than one count but fewer than ten. The genes are TRBV3-1 and TRBJ1-2; D uncertain. Germline V gene lookup returns CDR1 LGHDT and CDR2 YNNKEL (reference sequence). With 4 bases removed from V and 8 bases from J, the gap between germline ends came to 11 bases. CDR3 length: 12 residues. The chain's CDR3 is CASSRADIGYTF. The CDR3 bases are TGTGCCAGCAGCCGGGCAGACATAGGCTACACCTTC.

The chain links TRBV5-6 to TRBJ1-2, with a tentative D call TRBD1 (5 bases). V was trimmed by 3 bases and J by 4 bases, leaving 7 bases between them. CDR3 size: 12 residues. Germline V gene lookup returns CDR1 SGHDT and CDR2 YYEEEE. The CDR3 DNA reads as TGTGCCAGCAGCTCCGGGACCTATGGCTACACCTTC. Translating it yields CASSSGTYGYTF.

CDR3 DNA: TGTGCCAGCAGCGTGAAGGGGACTAGCGGGTTGATAGGGGCAGATACGCAGTATTTT. This sequence encodes CASSVKGTSGLIGADTQYF. The chain links TRBV11-2 to TRBJ2-3; 12 bases line up with TRBD2. With V trimmed by 5 bases and J by 4 bases, 16 bases remained unmatched. The CDR3 contains 19 residues. Germline V CDR1 and CDR2: SGHAT, FQNNGV.

The genes are TRBV12-3 or TRBV12-4 and TRBJ2-7; D may be TRBD1 or TRBD2 (5 bases each). Trimming took off 6 bases at V and 2 bases at J, with 11 bases between the two ends. The CDR3 contains 13 residues. As DNA, the CDR3 is TGTGCCAGCAGATGGGGGTGGACCTACGAGCAGTACTTC. It encodes CASRWGWTYEQYF.

This clonotype has at least ten counts. The chain links TRBV20-1 to TRBJ2-7; D may be TRBD1 (5 bases). CDR1 is DFQATT, CDR2 SNEGSKA, per germline (reference sequence). Trimming left V 6 bases short and J 3 bases short, with 15 bases between. CDR3 length: 13 residues. CDR3 DNA sequence: TGCAGTGCCTGGTCGGCAGGGAACTACGAGCAGTACTTC. This gives the protein CSAWSAGNYEQYF.

This chain uses TRBV5-1 with TRBJ2-7, with TRBD2 matching 11 bases. The J segment lost 3 bases and the V segment lost 3 bases, leaving 8 bases of the junction unmatched. The CDR3 extends over 16 amino acids. Germline V lookup: CDR1 SGHRS, CDR2 YFSETQ. As DNA, the CDR3 is TGCGCCAGCAGCTATCTTACTAGCGGGAGAGGCTACGAGCAGTACTTC. Protein product: CASSYLTSGRGYEQYF.

There are a few counts of this clonotype. The J gene is TRBJ2-1, the V gene TRBV20-1, with D maybe TRBD2 (6 bases). CDR3 length: 13 amino acids. With 2 bases removed from V and 6 bases from J, the gap between germline ends came to 11 bases. In germline, CDR1 is DFQATT, CDR2 SNEGSKA (reference sequence). CDR3 in DNA: TGCAGTGCTAGACTTTCGACTAGCAATGAGCAGTTCTTC. Its translation: CSARLSTSNEQFF.